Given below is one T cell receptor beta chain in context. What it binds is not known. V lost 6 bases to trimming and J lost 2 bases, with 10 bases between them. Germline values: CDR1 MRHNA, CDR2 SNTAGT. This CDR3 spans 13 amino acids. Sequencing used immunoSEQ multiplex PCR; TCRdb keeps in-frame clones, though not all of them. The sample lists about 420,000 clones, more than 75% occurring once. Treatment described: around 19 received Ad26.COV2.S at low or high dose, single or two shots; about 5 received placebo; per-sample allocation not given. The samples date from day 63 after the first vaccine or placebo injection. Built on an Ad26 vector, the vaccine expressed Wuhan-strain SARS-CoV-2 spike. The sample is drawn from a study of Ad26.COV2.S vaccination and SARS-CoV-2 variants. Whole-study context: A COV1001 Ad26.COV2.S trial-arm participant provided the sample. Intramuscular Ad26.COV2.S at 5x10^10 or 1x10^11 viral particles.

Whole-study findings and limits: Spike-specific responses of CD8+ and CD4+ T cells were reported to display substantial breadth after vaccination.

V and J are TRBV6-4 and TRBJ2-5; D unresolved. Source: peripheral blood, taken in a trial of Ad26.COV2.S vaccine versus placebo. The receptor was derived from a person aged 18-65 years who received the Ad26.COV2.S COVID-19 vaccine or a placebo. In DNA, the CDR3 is TGTGCCAGCAGCCCTCCGGCTCAAGAGACCCAGTACTTC. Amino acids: CASSPPAQETQYF.